A selection of T cell receptor beta chains follows, all from one sample in a study of metastatic and nonmetastatic thyroid tumors. TCRdb re-called the PCR reads with MiXCR. The table records roughly 19,000 clones, approximately 22% of them present only once. The sequenced sample was tumor tissue. These receptors were taken from a male donor with papillary thyroid cancer or a benign thyroid nodule (not recorded which). Some clones in this sample may be carry-over from other donors' samples. Each CDR3 is given with its conserved first and last residue. D genes are given only for firm matches. Some rows mark clone size as missing; the rest say once, few, many or name a class of expanded clone.

D gene: .; J gene: TRBJ1-5; clone size: medium-sized; CDR3 length: 17; V gene: TRBV15; CDR3 protein: CATSRDQYQVGNQPQHF; CDR3 DNA: TGTGCCACCAGCAGAGATCAGTATCAGGTTGGGAATCAGCCCCAGCATTTT
D gene: TRBD1; J gene: TRBJ2-7; clone size: .; CDR3 length: 15; V gene: TRBV19; CDR3 protein: CAWRWAGQGVYEPYF; CDR3 DNA: TGTGCCTGGAGGTGGGCAGGACAGGGGGTGTACGAGCCGTACTTC
D gene: .; J gene: TRBJ2-1; clone size: .; CDR3 length: 16; V gene: TRBV7-2; CDR3 protein: CGSRLTGAGSYNAQFF; CDR3 DNA: TGTGGCAGCAGGTTAACGGGGGCGGGGTCCTACAATGCGCAGTTCTTC
D gene: TRBD1; J gene: TRBJ2-1; clone size: many; CDR3 length: 15; V gene: TRBV10-3; CDR3 protein: CAISLGQGYGNEQFF; CDR3 DNA: TGTGCCATCAGTCTGGGACAGGGGTACGGCAATGAGCAGTTCTTC
D gene: TRBD1; J gene: TRBJ2-7; clone size: many; CDR3 length: 14; V gene: TRBV13; CDR3 protein: CASSRGTGVNEQYF; CDR3 DNA: TGTGCCAGCAGCCGAGGGACAGGGGTGAACGAGCAGTACTTC
D gene: .; J gene: TRBJ2-7; clone size: many; CDR3 length: 13; V gene: TRBV6-4; CDR3 protein: CASSDNADSEQYF; CDR3 DNA: TGTGCCAGCAGTGATAACGCGGATTCCGAGCAGTACTTC
D gene: .; J gene: TRBJ1-2; clone size: medium-sized; CDR3 length: 13; V gene: TRBV20-1; CDR3 protein: CSARDQTGMSYTF; CDR3 DNA: TGCAGTGCTAGAGATCAGACAGGCATGAGCTACACCTTC
D gene: .; J gene: TRBJ2-1; clone size: .; CDR3 length: 16; V gene: TRBV19; CDR3 protein: CASSMFPTSGYNEQFF; CDR3 DNA: TGTGCCAGTAGTATGTTCCCAACCTCGGGGTACAATGAGCAGTTCTTC
D gene: .; J gene: TRBJ1-4; clone size: .; CDR3 length: 16; V gene: TRBV28; CDR3 protein: CAISEGGPAQCEKLFF; CDR3 DNA: TGTGCCATCAGTGAGGGGGGCCCGGCCCAATGTGAAAAACTGTTTTTT
D gene: .; J gene: TRBJ2-1; clone size: medium-sized; CDR3 length: 15; V gene: TRBV20-1; CDR3 protein: CSAVSSGYSYNEQFF; CDR3 DNA: TGCAGTGCCGTTTCCTCGGGTTACTCCTACAATGAGCAGTTCTTC
D gene: TRBD2; J gene: TRBJ2-1; clone size: medium-sized; CDR3 length: 15; V gene: TRBV10-2; CDR3 protein: CASSDMPSGRNEQFF; CDR3 DNA: TGCGCCAGCAGTGATATGCCTAGCGGGAGGAATGAGCAGTTCTTC
D gene: TRBD1; J gene: TRBJ2-3; clone size: few; CDR3 length: 14; V gene: TRBV12-3/TRBV12-4; CDR3 protein: CASSQTGRTDTQYF; CDR3 DNA: TGTGCCAGCAGCCAGACAGGGCGCACAGATACGCAGTATTTT
D gene: .; J gene: TRBJ1-1; clone size: medium-sized; CDR3 length: 13; V gene: TRBV2; CDR3 protein: CARKYRLGTEAFF; CDR3 DNA: TGTGCCAGAAAATACAGGCTGGGCACTGAAGCTTTCTTT
D gene: .; J gene: TRBJ2-7; clone size: few; CDR3 length: 11; V gene: TRBV27; CDR3 protein: CASSYHNEQYF; CDR3 DNA: TGTGCCAGCAGTTATCACAACGAGCAGTACTTC
D gene: TRBD2; J gene: TRBJ2-2; clone size: many; CDR3 length: 16; V gene: TRBV2; CDR3 protein: CASSRSVAGNTGELFF; CDR3 DNA: TGTGCCAGCAGTCGGTCGGTAGCGGGGAACACCGGGGAGCTGTTTTTT
D gene: TRBD1; J gene: TRBJ2-7; clone size: many; CDR3 length: 15; V gene: TRBV2; CDR3 protein: CASSETGGGSYEQYF; CDR3 DNA: TGTGCCAGCAGTGAAACAGGGGGTGGATCCTACGAGCAGTACTTC
D gene: .; J gene: TRBJ2-7; clone size: many; CDR3 length: 14; V gene: TRBV4-1; CDR3 protein: CASSQGSGSYEQYF; CDR3 DNA: TGCGCCAGCAGCCAAGGTTCAGGGAGCTACGAGCAGTACTTC
D gene: .; J gene: TRBJ2-7; clone size: many; CDR3 length: 16; V gene: TRBV11-3; CDR3 protein: CASSLDYQLPVREQYF; CDR3 DNA: TGTGCCAGCAGCTTAGATTATCAACTCCCAGTTCGCGAGCAGTACTTC
D gene: TRBD2; J gene: TRBJ2-1; clone size: medium-sized; CDR3 length: 16; V gene: TRBV24-1; CDR3 protein: CATSDTSGRIDNEQFF; CDR3 DNA: TGTGCCACCAGTGATACTAGCGGGAGGATCGACAATGAGCAGTTCTTC
D gene: TRBD2; J gene: TRBJ2-7; clone size: medium-sized; CDR3 length: 17; V gene: TRBV9; CDR3 protein: CASSVVGTSGRGYEQYF; CDR3 DNA: TGTGCCAGCAGCGTAGTCGGGACTAGCGGGAGGGGATACGAGCAGTACTTC
D gene: .; J gene: TRBJ2-7; clone size: many; CDR3 length: 14; V gene: TRBV5-5; CDR3 protein: CASSSLARLYEQYF; CDR3 DNA: TGTGCCAGCAGCTCCCTAGCGAGGCTATACGAGCAGTACTTC
D gene: .; J gene: TRBJ2-5; clone size: many; CDR3 length: 14; V gene: TRBV28; CDR3 protein: CASKVFGSGETQYF; CDR3 DNA: TGTGCCAGCAAGGTCTTCGGGAGTGGGGAGACCCAGTACTTC
D gene: .; J gene: TRBJ1-1; clone size: .; CDR3 length: 13; V gene: TRBV6-9; CDR3 protein: CASSREVGNEAFF; CDR3 DNA: TGTGCCAGCAGTAGAGAGGTGGGCAATGAAGCTTTCTTT
D gene: TRBD1; J gene: TRBJ2-7; clone size: medium-sized; CDR3 length: 16; V gene: TRBV27; CDR3 protein: CASSFSPTGATYEQYF; CDR3 DNA: TGTGCCAGCAGTTTCTCACCGACAGGGGCGACCTACGAGCAGTACTTC
D gene: .; J gene: TRBJ1-1; clone size: .; CDR3 length: 12; V gene: TRBV7-6; CDR3 protein: CASSLDGSEAFF; CDR3 DNA: TGTGCCAGCAGCTTAGATGGATCTGAAGCTTTCTTT
D gene: .; J gene: TRBJ2-1; clone size: many; CDR3 length: 14; V gene: TRBV27; CDR3 protein: CASSFHRGSNEQFF; CDR3 DNA: TGTGCCAGCAGTTTCCACCGGGGTAGCAATGAGCAGTTCTTC
D gene: .; J gene: TRBJ1-4; clone size: many; CDR3 length: 14; V gene: TRBV5-1; CDR3 protein: CASSLAYERDKLFF; CDR3 DNA: TGCGCCAGCAGCTTGGCCTACGAGAGGGATAAACTGTTTTTT
D gene: TRBD1; J gene: TRBJ1-2; clone size: once; CDR3 length: 15; V gene: TRBV30; CDR3 protein: CAWSTGQPGDYGYTF; CDR3 DNA: TGTGCCTGGAGTACGGGACAGCCGGGGGACTATGGCTACACCTTC
D gene: .; J gene: TRBJ2-7; clone size: many; CDR3 length: 11; V gene: TRBV5-1; CDR3 protein: CASSGTGEQYF; CDR3 DNA: TGCGCCAGCAGCGGGACCGGAGAGCAGTACTTC
D gene: TRBD1; J gene: TRBJ1-1; clone size: many; CDR3 length: 11; V gene: TRBV29-1; CDR3 protein: CSTLDRAIAFF; CDR3 DNA: TGCAGCACTCTGGACAGGGCTATAGCTTTCTTT
D gene: .; J gene: TRBJ2-2; clone size: many; CDR3 length: 14; V gene: TRBV2; CDR3 protein: CASSVTGDTGELFF; CDR3 DNA: TGTGCCAGCAGTGTCACTGGCGACACCGGGGAGCTGTTTTTT